A single sample gave rise to the 12 T cell receptor beta chains below, sequenced in a study of shared clonotypes between healthy human individuals. This table comes from immunoSEQ multiplex PCR, and its TCRdb copy is limited to in-frame clones, with some not included. The sample contains fewer than 2.5 million clones, over 85% of which appear only once. Source material: naive CD4+ T cells from PBMCs. Subset: CD45RA+ positively selected. Receptors were obtained from a man younger than 35 in good health. Some clones in this sample may be carry-over from other donors' samples.

V gene TRBV14 combines with J gene TRBJ2-2; possible D gene TRBD2, 5 bases. Germline V gene lookup returns CDR1 SGHDN and CDR2 FVKESK. V dropped 0 bases and J dropped 4 bases, with 6 bases sitting between them. The CDR3 has 14 residues. This chain's CDR3 is CASSQDRGTGELFF. CDR3 nucleotide sequence: TGTGCCAGCAGCCAAGATCGGGGCACCGGGGAGCTGTTTTTT. Combining the CDR3 with reference TRBV14 and TRBJ2-2 gives the whole variable domain EAGVTQFPSHSVIEKGQTVTLRCDPISGHDNLYWYRRVMGKEIKFLLHFVKESKQDESGMPNNRFLAERTGGTYSTLKVQPAELEDSGVYFCASSQDRGTGELFFGEGSRLTVL.

The V call is TRBV11-2, the J call TRBJ2-3; 11 bases fit TRBD2. Germline CDR1 SGHAT, CDR2 FQNNGV. V was pared by 8 bases and J by 2 bases, with 18 bases of the junction left unmatched. The CDR3 is 19 amino acids. The CDR3 nucleotides read TGTGCCAGCGGATCGCATATGGGGGCACTAGCGGGGGTCACAGATACGCAGTATTTT. Protein: CASGSHMGALAGVTDTQYF.

The chain combines TRBV5-1 with TRBJ2-3; the match to TRBD2 covers 9 bases. J lost 0 bases, V lost 7 bases, and 15 bases had no gene match. From germline, CDR1 is SGHRS and CDR2 YFSETQ. The CDR3 loop spans 18 amino acids. This CDR3 is CASVTNPPLAGSTDTQYF. The CDR3 DNA reads TGCGCCAGCGTTACGAATCCCCCTCTAGCGGGAAGCACAGATACGCAGTATTTT.

The chain carries TRBV28 and TRBJ2-7; 13 bases line up with TRBD2. CDR3 length: 16 amino acids. Germline CDR1 is MDHEN and CDR2 is SYDVKM. With 5 bases clipped from V and 7 bases from J, the junction kept 11 bases outside the gene matches. CDR3 in amino acids: CASSTTSGRGVGEQYF. In DNA, the CDR3 is TGTGCCAGCAGTACCACTAGCGGGAGGGGGGTAGGTGAGCAGTACTTC.

The chain employs TRBV5-1 and TRBJ2-1, with a possible D match to TRBD1 (6 bases). Germline values: CDR1 SGHRS, CDR2 YFSETQ. This CDR3 has 16 amino acids. V was clipped by 5 bases and J by 4 bases, with 19 bases between them. The CDR3: CASSLYPGQSYNEQFF. In DNA, the CDR3 is TGCGCCAGCAGTCTCTATCCCGGACAGTCATACAATGAGCAGTTCTTC. The full variable domain, in which reference TRBV5-1 and TRBJ2-1 provide the parts outside the CDR3, is KAGVTQTPRYLIKTRGQQVTLSCSPISGHRSVSWYQQTPGQGLQFLFEYFSETQRNKGNFPGRFSGRQFSNSRSEMNVSTLELGDSALYLCASSLYPGQSYNEQFFGPGTRLTVL.

The chain joins TRBV5-1 to TRBJ2-3, with 7 bases lining up with TRBD2. The CDR3 consists of 14 residues. Per germline, CDR1 SGHRS and CDR2 YFSETQ. With V trimmed by 6 bases and J by 7 bases, 11 bases remained unmatched. DNA of the CDR3: TGCGCCAGCACGGCCAGCGGGAATGGGAATACGCAGTATTTT. It encodes CASTASGNGNTQYF.

Worth noting for this clone: The same CDR3 is also encoded by other DNA sequences in this sample. This chain connects TRBV29-1 to TRBJ1-2, with D possibly TRBD1 on 5 matching bases. Trimming left V 4 bases short and J 2 bases short, with 8 bases between. Germline V gene lookup returns CDR1 SQVTM and CDR2 ANQGSEA. The CDR3 has 12 amino acids. The CDR3 DNA reads as TGCAGCGTTGGGGGCGCAAACTATGGCTACACCTTC. Amino acids: CSVGGANYGYTF.

The V call is TRBV28, the J call TRBJ1-2; 12 positions agree with TRBD1. The CDR3 totals 16 residues. The germline CDR1 and CDR2 sequences are MDHEN and SYDVKM. J lost 1 base, V lost 3 bases, and 3 bases had no gene match. CDR3 loop: CASSFGTGGGNYGYTF. CDR3 DNA: TGTGCCAGCAGTTTCGGGACAGGGGGCGGTAACTATGGCTACACCTTC.

The chain combines TRBV18 with TRBJ1-4, with a tentative D call TRBD1 (6 bases). Trimming left V 1 base short and J 3 bases short, with 9 bases between. Per germline, CDR1 KGHSH and CDR2 LQKENI. This CDR3 spans 15 amino acids. CDR3 DNA: TGTGCCAGCTCACCACAGGGGGATGCTAATGAAAAACTGTTTTTT. This sequence encodes CASSPQGDANEKLFF.

This clone was picked up one time. The chain is built from TRBV4-2 and TRBJ1-1, with a weak D call TRBD1 (5 bases). The length of the CDR3 is 16 residues. Germline CDR1 is LGHNA and CDR2 is YNFKEQ. V lost 0 bases, J lost 4 bases, and 15 bases lay in between. In DNA, the CDR3 is TGTGCCAGCAGCCAAGATTTGGTCGGGGGGGGCACTGAAGCTTTCTTT. As protein: CASSQDLVGGGTEAFF.

In this sample, this clone turned up once. The V and J genes are TRBV5-4 and TRBJ1-1; D might be TRBD1 (6 bases). This CDR3 is 13 amino acids long. The germline gives CDR1 SGHNT, CDR2 YYREEE (reference sequence). V lost 2 bases and J lost 5, with 10 bases in between. CDR3 in amino acids: CASSFTGKTEAFF. CDR3 nucleotide sequence: TGTGCCAGCAGCTTTACAGGGAAGACTGAAGCTTTCTTT.

The rearrangement joins TRBV7-9 to TRBJ2-1, with 9 bases matching TRBD1. This CDR3 spans 15 amino acids. The ends lost 5 bases at V and 1 base at J; junction bases unmatched: 3. In germline, CDR1 is SEHNR, CDR2 FQNEAQ (reference sequence). CDR3 sequence reads: CASSIGQGSYNEQFF. DNA for the CDR3: TGTGCCAGCAGCATCGGACAGGGGTCCTACAATGAGCAGTTCTTC.